The rows below give T cell receptor beta chains drawn from one sample of a study of regulatory T cells in long-lasting Graves disease. TCRdb re-analysed the multiplex PCR reads in MiXCR, keeping a single row per CDR3 protein. The table includes about 300,000 distinct CDR3 sequences, 22% detected once. The sample here was peripheral blood mononuclear cells (PBMCs), taken when the disease was refractory, from a patient treated with antithyroid drugs. The receptors were sampled from a female donor with Graves disease. Each CDR3 is given without its conserved first and last residue. The order of the fields is V gene, clone size, CDR3 length, CDR3 protein. Expanded clones are given a class, and other clones once, few, many or no size at all.

V: TRBV4-3
size: few
length: 13
CDR3: ASSQGASGAYGQY

V: TRBV12-3/TRBV12-4
size: many
length: 14
CDR3: ASSPFGEGLSYEQY

V: TRBV28
size: .
length: 14
CDR3: ASSIGTSGIEDTQY

V: TRBV20-1
size: .
length: 12
CDR3: SARRTGTTDTQY

V: TRBV6-5
size: .
length: 16
CDR3: ASSYPGVSSGSSTEAF

V: TRBV6-1
size: few
length: 14
CDR3: ASSEAGARWDTEAF

V: TRBV6-1
size: .
length: 14
CDR3: ASSPAGRIMNTEAF

V: TRBV6-1
size: .
length: 12
CDR3: ASIGSVSSETQY

V: TRBV12-3/TRBV12-4
size: .
length: 13
CDR3: ASSAAGTAQETQY

V: TRBV27
size: few
length: 11
CDR3: ASFSATNEKLF

V: TRBV5-1
size: few
length: 15
CDR3: ASSGTSGGFYQETQY

V: TRBV6-4
size: .
length: 15
CDR3: ASSQAGTNTNTGELF

V: TRBV7-2
size: many
length: 11
CDR3: ASRQGATEKLF

V: TRBV25-1
size: .
length: 19
CDR3: ASIALTRTGPASIFYYEQY